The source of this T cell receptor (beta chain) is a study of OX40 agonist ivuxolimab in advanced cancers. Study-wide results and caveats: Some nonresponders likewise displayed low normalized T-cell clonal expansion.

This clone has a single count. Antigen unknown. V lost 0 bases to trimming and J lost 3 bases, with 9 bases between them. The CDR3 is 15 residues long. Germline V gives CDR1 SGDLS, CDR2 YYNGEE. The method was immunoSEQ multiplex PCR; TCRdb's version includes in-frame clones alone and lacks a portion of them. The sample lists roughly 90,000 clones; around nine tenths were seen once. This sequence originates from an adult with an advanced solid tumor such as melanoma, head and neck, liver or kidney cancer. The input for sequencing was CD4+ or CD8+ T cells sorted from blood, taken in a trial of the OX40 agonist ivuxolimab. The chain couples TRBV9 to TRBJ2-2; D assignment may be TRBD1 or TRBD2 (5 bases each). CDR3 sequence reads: CASSVGGKDTGELFF. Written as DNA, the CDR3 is TGTGCCAGCAGCGTAGGGGGGAAGGACACCGGGGAGCTGTTTTTT.